Listed below are T cell receptor beta chains from one sample, sequenced in a study of cytomegalovirus exposure and HLA in healthy donors. The assay was immunoSEQ multiplex PCR, and TCRdb's table has in-frame clones only and misses some. The sample totals 30,000 to 35,000 clones. Sequencing used PBMCs. The source of these receptors is a woman aged 35 to 49 in good health and CMV-seropositive. Each CDR3 is given with its conserved first and last residue. A D gene is named only where the DNA matches it firmly.

D gene,V gene,J gene,CDR3 protein,CDR3 DNA
-,TRBV4-1,TRBJ2-5,CASSKRKGAETQYF,TGCGCCAGCAGCAAGCGGAAAGGAGCAGAGACCCAGTACTTC
-,TRBV14,TRBJ1-2,CASSQGPQGFVGNYGYTF,TGTGCCAGCAGCCAAGGACCACAGGGTTTCGTGGGTAACTATGGCTACACCTTC
TRBD1,TRBV2,TRBJ2-1,CASSEGRGRNEQFF,TGTGCCAGCAGTGAGGGCAGGGGGCGGAATGAGCAGTTCTTC
-,TRBV2,TRBJ2-7,CASTRQTTTYEQYF,TGTGCCAGCACTCGACAGACCACTACCTACGAGCAGTACTTC
TRBD1,TRBV27,TRBJ1-2,CASSPWDREGYTF,TGTGCCAGCAGTCCCTGGGACAGGGAGGGCTACACCTTC
TRBD2,TRBV6-4,TRBJ2-7,CASSDPVEVPPGLAVSYEQYF,TGTGCCAGCAGTGACCCCGTTGAGGTGCCCCCCGGACTAGCGGTCTCCTACGAGCAGTACTTC
-,TRBV29-1,TRBJ2-2,CSPHVGTRECTGELFF,TGCAGCCCGCATGTAGGGACCCGGGAGTGCACCGGGGAGCTGTTTTTT
TRBD1,TRBV2,TRBJ2-7,CASSVYRGYEQYF,TGTGCCAGCAGTGTTTACAGGGGCTACGAGCAGTACTTC
-,TRBV5-1,TRBJ2-5,CASSLDPTGETQYF,TGCGCCAGCAGCTTGGACCCAACGGGAGAGACCCAGTACTTC
TRBD1,TRBV5-1,TRBJ2-2,CASSLSPTGAGELFF,TGCGCCAGCAGCTTGTCCCCAACAGGGGCCGGGGAGCTGTTTTTT
-,TRBV6-5,TRBJ2-7,CASSYSGQESYEQYF,TGTGCCAGCAGTTACTCGGGACAAGAATCGTACGAGCAGTACTTC
TRBD2,TRBV4-1,TRBJ2-3,CASSQKFASGRTDTQYF,TGCGCCAGCAGCCAAAAGTTCGCTAGCGGGAGAACAGATACGCAGTATTTT